Listed here are 10 T cell receptor beta chains from one sample, sequenced in a study of shared clonotypes between healthy human individuals. The repertoire was sequenced with immunoSEQ multiplex PCR; TCRdb's copy has only in-frame clones and lacks some. The sample holds about 2 million clones, 95% seen once. The sequenced sample was naive CD4+ T cells sorted from blood. The sample's subset: CD45RA+ positively selected. Source of these receptors: a man younger than 30 in good health.

The table lists this clone with a count of one. The rearrangement uses TRBV11-2 and TRBJ1-4, with 7 bases that match TRBD1. Trimming cost V 6 bases and J 8 bases; bases outside gene matches: 15. The CDR3 consists of 16 residues. Germline V gene data show CDR1 as SGHAT and CDR2 as FQNNGV. CDR3 in DNA: TGTGCCAGCAGGTCGTTACAGGGGAGCGTGGAGGAAAAACTGTTTTTT. This sequence encodes CASRSLQGSVEEKLFF.

The chain has TRBV6-4 and TRBJ1-5; D not resolved. V was clipped by 6 bases and J by 4 bases, with 13 bases between them. The CDR3 has 14 amino acids. Germline lookup yields CDR1 MRHNA and CDR2 SNTAGT. The CDR3 bases are TGTGCCAGCAGCACCGGACCCAATAATCAGCCCCAGCATTTT. It yields the protein CASSTGPNNQPQHF.

V usage is TRBV9 and J usage is TRBJ2-2; 10 positions match TRBD2. With V trimmed by 0 bases and J by 2 bases, 10 bases remained unmatched. This CDR3 is 19 amino acids long. CDR1 SGDLS and CDR2 YYNGEE come from the germline V gene. CDR3 coding DNA: TGTGCCAGCAGCGTAGATCCCGCTAGCGGGGGAACCAACACCGGGGAGCTGTTTTTT. It specifies CASSVDPASGGTNTGELFF.

The V call is TRBV6-6, the J call TRBJ1-1, with TRBD1 identical over 8 bases. Germline V gene data show CDR1 as MNHNY and CDR2 as SVGAGI (reference sequence). This CDR3 is 12 amino acids long. Trimming at V came to 8 bases and at J to 4 bases, leaving 3 bases not matched to a gene. In DNA, the CDR3 is TGTGCCAGCGGGGACAGGAGCACTGAAGCTTTCTTT. Amino acids: CASGDRSTEAFF.

The V call is TRBV10-3, the J call TRBJ2-2; possibly TRBD1 for D (6 bases). The CDR3 extends over 16 amino acids. The germline V gene has CDR1 ENHRY and CDR2 SYGVKD. V was cut by 0 bases and J by 1 base, with 9 bases left in between. The CDR3, as DNA: TGTGCCATCAGTGAGTCGGCCAGGGGGAACACCGGGGAGCTGTTTTTT. This translates into CAISESARGNTGELFF.

The chain has TRBV6-1 and TRBJ2-7; no definite D call. CDR3 length equals 14 residues. Germline assignment: CDR1 MNHNS and CDR2 SASEGT. With 3 bases removed from V and 4 bases from J, the gap between germline ends came to 13 bases. CDR3 coding DNA: TGTGCCAGCAGTGAGGGAAATACCAAGTACGAGCAGTACTTC. This encodes CASSEGNTKYEQYF.

The gene calls are TRBV5-1 and TRBJ1-3, with 8 bases matching TRBD1. Per the germline V gene, CDR1 is SGHRS and CDR2 is YFSETQ. The CDR3 length is 18 residues. The V segment lost 4 bases and the J segment 0 bases; nucleotides outside the gene matches: 12. DNA of the CDR3: TGCGCCAGCAGCCCAACCGGGACAGGAACCTACTCTGGAAACACCATATATTTT. This gives the protein CASSPTGTGTYSGNTIYF.

The rearrangement uses TRBV18 and TRBJ2-5; D uncertain. V was pared by 4 bases and J by 5 bases, with 20 bases between. The CDR3 extends over 16 amino acids. Germline CDR1 KGHSH, CDR2 LQKENI. The CDR3 DNA reads TGTGCCAGCTCACTTATGCCCAAGGCCCTGGGGGAGACCCAGTACTTC. This gives the protein CASSLMPKALGETQYF.

This clone was picked up one time. The chain has TRBV5-4 and TRBJ2-6, with D uncertain. The germline V and J ends were trimmed by 4 bases and 4 bases, with 12 bases remaining between them. CDR1 is SGHNT, CDR2 YYREEE, per germline (reference sequence). CDR3 length equals 15 residues. Here the CDR3 reads CASSPGPGGANVLTF. DNA of the CDR3: TGTGCCAGCAGCCCCGGACCCGGGGGGGCCAACGTCCTGACTTTC.

A remark on this clone: One junction end disagrees with the germline gene, perhaps due to a read error. The chain uses TRBV7-2 and TRBJ2-7, with 8 bases identical to TRBD2. This CDR3 has 14 residues. Germline V gene sequence: CDR1 SGHTA, CDR2 FQGNSA. CDR3 residues: CASSEKRENHEQHF. The DNA of the CDR3 is TGTGCCAGCAGCGAAAAGCGGGAGAACCACGAGCAGCACTTC.